This is a list of T cell receptor delta chains from one sample in a study of delta chains in infants with herpesvirus infections. TCRdb re-called clones from the RT-PCR reads via CATT. The table includes under 500 delta-chain clones, approximately 7.4% detected once. This material consisted of peripheral blood, taken at time point 2 of longitudinal follow-up. Every receptor here comes from a human donor who was a Ugandan infant, either HIV-exposed or HIV-unexposed (not recorded which). Both conserved end residues are part of each CDR3. D genes are given only for firm matches. The size entry is marked missing in some rows and otherwise reads once, few, many or a size class.

J	size	D	V	DNA	CDR3
TRDJ3	hyperexpanded	-	TRDV2	TGTGCCTGTGACACCGTAATAAGCTCCTGGGACACCCGACAGATGTTTTTC	CACDTVISSWDTRQMFF
TRDJ1	large	-	TRDV1	TGTGCTCTTGGGGAACCCCGGGGGGGAAACACCGATAAACTCATCTTT	CALGEPRGGNTDKLIF
TRDJ1	large	TRDD3	TRDV1	TGTGCTCTTACTCGCCGATACGCAAAACCGTACTGGGGGAGGTACACCGATAAACTCATCTTT	CALTRRYAKPYWGRYTDKLIF
TRDJ1	large	TRDD3	TRDV1	TGTGCTCTTGGGGAAAAGGAAGGCTTCCTCCGCTTACCCGTACTGGGGGATAAAAGACTCATCTTT	CALGEKEGFLRLPVLGDKRLIF
TRDJ1	large	-	TRAV29/DV5	TGTGCAGCAAGCGCGAAAGGGCTATGGAAGAAGTACACCGATAAACTCATCTTT	CAASAKGLWKKYTDKLIF
TRDJ1	large	TRDD3	TRDV1	TGTGCTCTTGGGGAACTCAAGCTTCCTCGCTTCGTACTGGGGGATAGCGTCGGCGATAAACTCATCTTT	CALGELKLPRFVLGDSVGDKLIF
TRDJ1	large	TRDD3	TRDV1	TGTGCTCTTGGGGAACTTACCGACAGACTGGGGGATAAACTCATCTTT	CALGELTDRLGDKLIF
TRDJ1	medium-sized	-	TRDV1	TGTGCTCTTGGGGAACGCGCCTTCCTACGGGGGATAGCCCATGATAAACTCATCTTT	CALGERAFLRGIAHDKLIF
TRDJ1	medium-sized	-	TRAV29/DV5	TGTGCAGCAATCAAACCATTGTGGGATAGAAAAAAGACCGATAAACTCATCTTT	CAAIKPLWDRKKTDKLIF
TRDJ1	large	TRDD3	TRDV1	TGTGCTCTTGGCTACCGCCCCGGTGCTGGGGGATACCCCGATAAACTCATCTTT	CALGYRPGAGGYPDKLIF
TRDJ1	large	TRDD3	TRDV1	TGTGCTCTTGGGAACGAGGTCCCCTTCCTCCCGTGGGGGATATTTACGGAGGTGTACACCGATAAACTCATCTTT	CALGNEVPFLPWGIFTEVYTDKLIF
TRDJ1	large	TRDD2	TRDV1	TGTGCTCTTGGGGAAAAGGCCATGCTTCCTACCTCCTTTAGATGTAAACTCATCTTT	CALGEKAMLPTSFRCKLIF
TRDJ1	large	-	TRDV1	TGTGCTCTTGGGGAACTAGGAGACACCGATAAACTCATCTTT	CALGELGDTDKLIF
TRDJ1	large	-	TRDV1	TGTGCTCTTGGGGAGCTATTACTGGCTACCGATAAACTCATCTTT	CALGELLLATDKLIF
TRDJ1	large	TRDD3	TRDV1	TGTGCTCTTGGGGACCCTTCTTTTCCCCCCCGAGTACTGGGGGATACGCCTCCCCCCGATAAACTCATCTTT	CALGDPSFPPRVLGDTPPPDKLIF
TRDJ1	large	TRDD2	TRDV1	TGTGCTCTTGGGGATGAGGGGCTTCCTACCCCCGGGAGGGCCGATAAACTCATCTTT	CALGDEGLPTPGRADKLIF
TRDJ1	large	TRDD3	TRDV1	TGTGCTCTTGGGCTTTTCCTTCCAATCCGTACTGGGGGATATAAACTCATCTTT	CALGLFLPIRTGGYKLIF
TRDJ3	few	-	TRDV1	TGTGCTCTTGGGGAAAAAAGCGTGGGGGGAGGATCCTGGGACACCCGACAGATGTTTTTC	CALGEKSVGGGSWDTRQMFF
TRDJ1	large	-	TRDV1	TGTGCTCTTGGGGAATTAAGGGAGGGATTGTACACCGATAAACTCATCTTT	CALGELREGLYTDKLIF
TRDJ3	large	TRDD3	TRDV2	TGTGCCTGTGACGCTGGGGGATTAGGCTCCTGGGACACCCGACAGATGTTTTTC	CACDAGGLGSWDTRQMFF
TRDJ1	large	TRDD3	TRDV1	TGTGCTCTTGGGGGGCCTACTATCAACCGCCAACTGGGGGATACGACCGATAAACTCATCTTT	CALGGPTINRQLGDTTDKLIF
TRDJ1	hyperexpanded	-	TRAV36/DV7	TGTGCTGTGGTTACTGGGAAAGGCACCGATAAACTCATCTTT	CAVVTGKGTDKLIF
TRDJ1	-	TRDD3	TRAV36/DV7	TGTGCTGTGGAGGCCTGGGGGATCCCCGATAAACTCATCTTT	CAVEAWGIPDKLIF
TRDJ1	medium-sized	-	TRDV1	TGTGCTCTCCTTCCTTACTGGGGGTTAAAACTCATCTTT	CALLPYWGLKLIF
TRDJ3	large	TRDD3	TRDV1	TGTGCTCTTGGGGAACTTTTACTTCCTACGTCGTTTGCTGGGGGATACTCACGCCCCTGGGACACCCGACAGATGTTTTTC	CALGELLLPTSFAGGYSRPWDTRQMFF
TRDJ1	large	TRDD3	TRDV1	TGTGCTCTTGGGGAAGCTGCTAAATTCTCGTACTGGGGATTGGTCGATAAACTCATCTTT	CALGEAAKFSYWGLVDKLIF
TRDJ1	large	TRDD3	TRDV1	TGTGCTCTTGGGGAATTTATACTGGGGGACCGACCACTCACCGATAAACTCATCTTT	CALGEFILGDRPLTDKLIF
TRDJ1	large	-	TRDV2	TGTGCCTGTGACACCGGGATGGGGAGACTCATCTTT	CACDTGMGRLIF
TRDJ1	large	-	TRDV1	TGTGCTCTTGGGGAACTTGGCCTTCCTAAAGCTAAGTGGGTACTGGGGGACCAATGGGATAAACTCATCTTT	CALGELGLPKAKWVLGDQWDKLIF
TRDJ1	large	-	TRDV1	TGTGCTCTTGGGGAATTAAGGCCTTCGACGGGGGACGGGTACACCGATAAACTCATCTTT	CALGELRPSTGDGYTDKLIF
TRDJ1	few	-	TRDV1	TGTGCTCTTGGGGACCTTCCCCTCTCAACTGTCTGCTTAATAGCCGATAAACTCATCTTT	CALGDLPLSTVCLIADKLIF